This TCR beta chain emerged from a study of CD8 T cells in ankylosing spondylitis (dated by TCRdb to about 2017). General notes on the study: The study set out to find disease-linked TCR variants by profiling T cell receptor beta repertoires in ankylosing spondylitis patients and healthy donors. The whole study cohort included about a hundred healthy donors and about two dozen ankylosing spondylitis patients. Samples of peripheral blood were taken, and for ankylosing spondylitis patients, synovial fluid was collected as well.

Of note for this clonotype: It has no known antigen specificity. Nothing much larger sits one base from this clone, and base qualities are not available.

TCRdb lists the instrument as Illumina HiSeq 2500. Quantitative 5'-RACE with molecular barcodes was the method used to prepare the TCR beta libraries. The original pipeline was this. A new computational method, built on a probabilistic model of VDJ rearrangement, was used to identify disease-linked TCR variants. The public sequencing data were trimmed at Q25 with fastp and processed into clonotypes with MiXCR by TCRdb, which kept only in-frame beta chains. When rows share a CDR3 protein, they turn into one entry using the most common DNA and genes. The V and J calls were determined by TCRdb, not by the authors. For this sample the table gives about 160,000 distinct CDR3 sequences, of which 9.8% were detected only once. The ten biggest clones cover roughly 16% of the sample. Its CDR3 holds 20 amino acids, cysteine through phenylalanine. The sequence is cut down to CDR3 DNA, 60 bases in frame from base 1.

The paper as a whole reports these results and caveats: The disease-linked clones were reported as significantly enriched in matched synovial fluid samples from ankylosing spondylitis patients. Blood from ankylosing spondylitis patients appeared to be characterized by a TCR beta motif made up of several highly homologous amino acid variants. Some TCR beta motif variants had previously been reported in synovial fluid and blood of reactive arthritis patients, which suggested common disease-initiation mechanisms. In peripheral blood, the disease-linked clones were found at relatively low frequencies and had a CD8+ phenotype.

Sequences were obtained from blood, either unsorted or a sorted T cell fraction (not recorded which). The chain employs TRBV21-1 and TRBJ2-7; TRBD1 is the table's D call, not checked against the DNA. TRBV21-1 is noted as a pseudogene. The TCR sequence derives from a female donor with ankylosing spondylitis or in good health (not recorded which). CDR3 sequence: CASSKPWDREEAFASYEQYF. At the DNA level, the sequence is TGTGCCAGCAGCAAACCCTGGGACAGGGAGGAGGCTTTTGCTTCTTACGAGCAGTACTTC.